The following is a T cell receptor (beta chain) sequence with its context. This record belongs to a study of blood T cell repertoires in COVID-19. In the authors' workflow: Cell counts per sample came from amplifying reference gene primers. Here immunoSEQ multiplex PCR was the method, and the copy in TCRdb shows in-frame clones only, minus some. V, J and clone size were drawn from that table, and D and trimming were deduced from the DNA. The repertoire holds 390,000 or so clones, with approximately 87% as singletons. Germline V gene data show CDR1 as MDHEN and CDR2 as SYDVKM. V gave up 7 bases and J gave up 3 bases, with 12 bases separating them. The CDR3 is 13 amino acids.

Sequences were obtained from peripheral blood. This receptor was obtained from a woman between 25 and 40 years old with COVID-19, enrolled during active disease. This chain links TRBV28 with TRBJ1-2, with D unclear. CDR3 DNA sequence: TGTGCCAGCAACGCTGGGCCGGACTATGGCTACACCTTC. It specifies CASNAGPDYGYTF.